This is a list of T cell receptor beta chains from one sample in a study of metastatic and nonmetastatic thyroid tumors. TCRdb re-clonotyped the PCR reads through MiXCR. The data hold 6,000 to 8,000 clones, with approximately 30% observed a single time. Sequencing was performed on adjacent normal tissue. These receptors came from a female donor with papillary thyroid cancer or a benign thyroid nodule (not recorded which). Some clones in this sample may be carry-over from other donors' samples. Both conserved end residues are part of each CDR3. Fields, in order: D gene, clone size, V gene, J gene, CDR3 protein, CDR3 DNA. A D gene is named only where the DNA matches it firmly. Where a row states a size, it is once, few, many or the class of an expanded clone; other rows omit it.

d_gene: .
abundance: many
v_gene: TRBV4-2
j_gene: TRBJ1-1
CDR3aa: CASSQSGRPNTEAFF
CDR3nt: TGTGCCAGCAGCCAATCGGGACGCCCGAACACTGAAGCTTTCTTT

d_gene: .
abundance: .
v_gene: TRBV6-1
j_gene: TRBJ1-5
CDR3aa: CASTLRGNHPQHF
CDR3nt: TGTGCCAGCACCCTGAGAGGCAATCATCCCCAGCATTTT

d_gene: TRBD2
abundance: many
v_gene: TRBV11-2
j_gene: TRBJ2-3
CDR3aa: CASSLKGGTTQHTQYF
CDR3nt: TGTGCCAGCAGCTTAAAGGGAGGGACTACACAACATACGCAGTATTTT

d_gene: .
abundance: many
v_gene: TRBV20-1
j_gene: TRBJ1-1
CDR3aa: CSARSPPETDDTEAFF
CDR3nt: TGCAGTGCTAGATCCCCCCCCGAGACAGACGACACTGAAGCTTTCTTT

d_gene: .
abundance: medium-sized
v_gene: TRBV27
j_gene: TRBJ1-2
CDR3aa: CASSLSSAGRGGYTF
CDR3nt: TGTGCCAGCAGTTTATCTAGCGCAGGGCGAGGTGGCTACACCTTC

d_gene: TRBD2
abundance: .
v_gene: TRBV6-2/TRBV6-3
j_gene: TRBJ2-1
CDR3aa: CASRVGTSGGIYNEQFF
CDR3nt: TGTGCCAGCAGGGTCGGGACTAGCGGGGGGATATACAATGAGCAGTTCTTC

d_gene: .
abundance: .
v_gene: TRBV20-1
j_gene: TRBJ1-2
CDR3aa: CSARGRGNYGYTF
CDR3nt: TGCAGTGCTAGAGGGAGGGGCAACTATGGCTACACCTTC

d_gene: .
abundance: .
v_gene: TRBV2
j_gene: TRBJ1-1
CDR3aa: CASSPESGAFF
CDR3nt: TGTGCCAGCAGTCCGGAATCGGGAGCTTTCTTT

d_gene: TRBD1
abundance: .
v_gene: TRBV6-4
j_gene: TRBJ1-6
CDR3aa: CASNPGQGASYNSPLHF
CDR3nt: TGTGCCAGCAACCCGGGACAGGGGGCTTCCTATAATTCACCCCTCCACTTT

d_gene: TRBD1
abundance: .
v_gene: TRBV19
j_gene: TRBJ2-2
CDR3aa: CASSLGQENTGELFF
CDR3nt: TGTGCCAGCAGCTTAGGACAGGAGAACACCGGGGAGCTGTTTTTT

d_gene: TRBD2
abundance: many
v_gene: TRBV7-6
j_gene: TRBJ2-5
CDR3aa: CASSPRAEREVQETQYF
CDR3nt: TGTGCCAGCAGCCCTAGGGCCGAGCGGGAGGTTCAAGAGACCCAGTACTTC

d_gene: .
abundance: large
v_gene: TRBV27
j_gene: TRBJ2-7
CDR3aa: CASTEAGAGSYEQYF
CDR3nt: TGTGCCAGCACCGAGGCGGGTGCAGGCTCCTACGAGCAGTACTTC

d_gene: TRBD2
abundance: .
v_gene: TRBV19
j_gene: TRBJ2-2
CDR3aa: CASSIEGLAVITGELFF
CDR3nt: TGTGCCAGTAGTATAGAGGGACTAGCGGTAATCACCGGGGAGCTGTTTTTT

d_gene: TRBD1
abundance: few
v_gene: TRBV29-1
j_gene: TRBJ1-2
CDR3aa: CSVARGTANYGYTF
CDR3nt: TGCAGCGTTGCCCGGGGGACAGCTAACTATGGCTACACCTTC

d_gene: TRBD1
abundance: .
v_gene: TRBV3-1
j_gene: TRBJ1-1
CDR3aa: CASRLQGMEAFF
CDR3nt: TGTGCCAGCAGACTACAGGGGATGGAAGCTTTCTTT

d_gene: TRBD2
abundance: few
v_gene: TRBV6-1
j_gene: TRBJ2-1
CDR3aa: CAITPGLGLYNEQFF
CDR3nt: TGTGCCATCACCCCGGGACTAGGACTTTACAATGAGCAGTTCTTC

d_gene: TRBD1
abundance: medium-sized
v_gene: TRBV5-1
j_gene: TRBJ2-2
CDR3aa: CASSPGQGDTGELFF
CDR3nt: TGCGCCAGCAGCCCGGGACAGGGGGACACCGGGGAGCTGTTTTTT

d_gene: .
abundance: .
v_gene: TRBV5-1
j_gene: TRBJ2-2
CDR3aa: CASSLDRTGELFF
CDR3nt: TGCGCCAGCAGCTTGGACCGAACGGGGGAGCTGTTTTTT

d_gene: TRBD1
abundance: medium-sized
v_gene: TRBV2
j_gene: TRBJ1-2
CDR3aa: CASSGTGGFYGYTF
CDR3nt: TGTGCCAGCAGTGGAACAGGGGGCTTCTATGGCTACACCTTC

d_gene: .
abundance: once
v_gene: TRBV9
j_gene: TRBJ2-6
CDR3aa: CASSVGVSPGANVLTF
CDR3nt: TGTGCCAGCAGCGTAGGTGTAAGCCCTGGGGCCAACGTCCTGACTTTC

d_gene: .
abundance: .
v_gene: TRBV6-1
j_gene: TRBJ1-2
CDR3aa: CASGPGPNYGYTF
CDR3nt: TGTGCCAGCGGTCCTGGTCCTAACTATGGCTACACCTTC

d_gene: TRBD1
abundance: once
v_gene: TRBV5-6
j_gene: TRBJ2-7
CDR3aa: CAIIEGQGYEQYF
CDR3nt: TGTGCCATCATCGAGGGACAGGGCTACGAGCAGTACTTC

d_gene: .
abundance: .
v_gene: TRBV11-2
j_gene: TRBJ1-4
CDR3aa: CASSPQVGGGKLFF
CDR3nt: TGTGCCAGCAGCCCCCAAGTGGGAGGAGGGAAACTCTTTTTC

d_gene: .
abundance: .
v_gene: TRBV6-1
j_gene: TRBJ1-2
CDR3aa: CASSPQQGRNYGYTF
CDR3nt: TGTGCCAGCAGTCCCCAACAGGGAAGGAACTATGGCTACACCTTC

d_gene: .
abundance: few
v_gene: TRBV7-6
j_gene: TRBJ2-7
CDR3aa: CASSSPWLEQYF
CDR3nt: TGTGCCAGCAGCTCCCCCTGGCTCGAGCAGTACTTC

d_gene: .
abundance: .
v_gene: TRBV7-3
j_gene: TRBJ2-5
CDR3aa: CASSPQCGMTETQYF
CDR3nt: TGTGCCAGCAGCCCCCAGTGTGGTATGACAGAGACCCAGTACTTC

d_gene: .
abundance: .
v_gene: TRBV12-3/TRBV12-4
j_gene: TRBJ2-7
CDR3aa: CASTQIRRQGILYEQYF
CDR3nt: TGCGCCAGCACTCAGATCAGGCGGCAAGGGATTCTCTACGAGCAGTACTTC

d_gene: TRBD2
abundance: many
v_gene: TRBV6-1
j_gene: TRBJ2-5
CDR3aa: CASRQAGTNRETQYF
CDR3nt: TGTGCCAGCAGACAGGCCGGGACTAATAGGGAGACCCAGTACTTC

d_gene: TRBD2
abundance: many
v_gene: TRBV5-1
j_gene: TRBJ2-1
CDR3aa: CASSLVASGRNEQFF
CDR3nt: TGCGCCAGCAGCTTGGTGGCTAGCGGGAGGAATGAGCAGTTCTTC

d_gene: .
abundance: .
v_gene: TRBV6-1
j_gene: TRBJ1-1
CDR3aa: CASHRGVSEAFF
CDR3nt: TGTGCCAGCCACCGGGGAGTCTCTGAAGCTTTCTTT

d_gene: TRBD2
abundance: few
v_gene: TRBV6-2/TRBV6-3
j_gene: TRBJ2-2
CDR3aa: CASTRGARGLAGVSTGELFF
CDR3nt: TGTGCCAGCACTCGGGGGGCCAGGGGACTAGCGGGAGTGTCCACCGGGGAGCTGTTTTTT

d_gene: .
abundance: .
v_gene: TRBV20-1
j_gene: TRBJ2-7
CDR3aa: CSAFKRTQGPEQYF
CDR3nt: TGCAGTGCTTTTAAGCGGACACAGGGACCCGAGCAGTACTTC

d_gene: TRBD1
abundance: medium-sized
v_gene: TRBV19
j_gene: TRBJ1-4
CDR3aa: CASSIGARGLRNEKLFF
CDR3nt: TGTGCCAGTAGTATAGGGGCCAGGGGGCTTCGGAATGAAAAACTGTTTTTT

d_gene: .
abundance: medium-sized
v_gene: TRBV20-1
j_gene: TRBJ2-6
CDR3aa: CSASKGLSSGANVLTF
CDR3nt: TGCAGTGCTAGTAAGGGTCTGTCCTCTGGGGCCAACGTCCTGACTTTC

d_gene: .
abundance: .
v_gene: TRBV6-5
j_gene: TRBJ2-5
CDR3aa: CASSRWGGETQYF
CDR3nt: TGTGCCAGCAGTCGGTGGGGAGGAGAGACCCAGTACTTC

d_gene: TRBD2
abundance: .
v_gene: TRBV7-2
j_gene: TRBJ2-7
CDR3aa: CASRRGTSTYEQYF
CDR3nt: TGTGCCAGCAGGCGAGGGACTAGTACCTACGAGCAGTACTTC

d_gene: .
abundance: many
v_gene: TRBV19
j_gene: TRBJ2-3
CDR3aa: CASSPQQGPTDTQYF
CDR3nt: TGTGCCAGTAGTCCCCAGCAGGGTCCAACAGATACGCAGTATTTT

d_gene: .
abundance: few
v_gene: TRBV12-3/TRBV12-4
j_gene: TRBJ1-2
CDR3aa: CASSGESPYGYTF
CDR3nt: TGTGCCAGCAGCGGTGAGTCCCCCTATGGCTACACCTTC

d_gene: .
abundance: many
v_gene: TRBV20-1
j_gene: TRBJ1-5
CDR3aa: CSATGRLGNNQPQHF
CDR3nt: TGCAGTGCTACGGGGCGTTTGGGTAACAATCAGCCCCAGCATTTT

d_gene: TRBD2
abundance: medium-sized
v_gene: TRBV12-3/TRBV12-4
j_gene: TRBJ2-2
CDR3aa: CASSPTSGLDGGELFF
CDR3nt: TGTGCCAGCAGCCCCACTAGCGGACTAGACGGCGGGGAGCTGTTTTTT

d_gene: TRBD1
abundance: few
v_gene: TRBV7-2
j_gene: TRBJ1-2
CDR3aa: CASSLSGRGLGGYTF
CDR3nt: TGTGCCAGCAGCTTATCGGGCAGGGGGCTTGGAGGCTACACCTTC

d_gene: .
abundance: many
v_gene: TRBV20-1
j_gene: TRBJ2-5
CDR3aa: CSAAQETQYF
CDR3nt: TGCAGTGCCGCCCAAGAGACCCAGTACTTC

d_gene: .
abundance: .
v_gene: TRBV19
j_gene: TRBJ2-1
CDR3aa: CASSICPTVAFYNEQFF
CDR3nt: TGTGCCAGTAGTATCTGCCCCACGGTAGCGTTCTACAATGAGCAGTTCTTC

d_gene: .
abundance: .
v_gene: TRBV7-9
j_gene: TRBJ2-7
CDR3aa: CASSFRGAGEQYF
CDR3nt: TGTGCCAGCAGCTTTCGGGGGGCGGGTGAGCAGTACTTC

d_gene: .
abundance: medium-sized
v_gene: TRBV11-2
j_gene: TRBJ1-1
CDR3aa: CASRRGTEAFF
CDR3nt: TGTGCCAGCAGAAGAGGCACTGAAGCTTTCTTT

d_gene: .
abundance: medium-sized
v_gene: TRBV12-3/TRBV12-4
j_gene: TRBJ1-3
CDR3aa: CASAGRLSGNTIYF
CDR3nt: TGTGCCAGCGCGGGACGCCTCTCTGGAAACACCATATATTTT

d_gene: TRBD1
abundance: .
v_gene: TRBV2
j_gene: TRBJ2-7
CDR3aa: CASSGADRLDSYEQYF
CDR3nt: TGTGCCAGCAGTGGAGCGGACAGGCTCGACTCCTACGAGCAGTACTTC

d_gene: .
abundance: once
v_gene: TRBV7-8
j_gene: TRBJ2-7
CDR3aa: CASSLARARGGSYEQYF
CDR3nt: TGTGCCAGCAGCTTGGCCCGGGCCCGAGGAGGCTCCTACGAGCAGTACTTC

d_gene: .
abundance: few
v_gene: TRBV12-3/TRBV12-4
j_gene: TRBJ1-2
CDR3aa: CASTIRGWGGYTF
CDR3nt: TGTGCCAGCACTATCAGGGGCTGGGGGGGCTACACCTTC

d_gene: .
abundance: medium-sized
v_gene: TRBV29-1
j_gene: TRBJ1-2
CDR3aa: CSVERGGNYGYTF
CDR3nt: TGCAGCGTTGAGAGGGGGGGTAACTATGGCTACACCTTC